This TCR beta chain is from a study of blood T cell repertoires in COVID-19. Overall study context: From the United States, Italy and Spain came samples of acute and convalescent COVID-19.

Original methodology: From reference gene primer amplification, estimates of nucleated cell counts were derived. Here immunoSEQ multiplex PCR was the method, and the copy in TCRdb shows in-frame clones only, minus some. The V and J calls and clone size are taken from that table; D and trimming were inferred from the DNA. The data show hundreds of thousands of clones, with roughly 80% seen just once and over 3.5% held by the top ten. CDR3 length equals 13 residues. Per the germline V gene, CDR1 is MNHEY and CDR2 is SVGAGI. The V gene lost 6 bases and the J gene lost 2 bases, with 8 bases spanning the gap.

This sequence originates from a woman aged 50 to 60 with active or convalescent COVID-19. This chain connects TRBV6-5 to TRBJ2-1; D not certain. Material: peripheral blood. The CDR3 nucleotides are TGTGCCAGCAGCCAGTCAGCCTACAATGAGCAGTTCTTC. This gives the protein CASSQSAYNEQFF.